The source of this T cell receptor (beta chain) is a study of blood T cell repertoires in COVID-19. V lost 8 bases and J lost 3; bases outside the gene matches: 4. Per germline, CDR1 MNHEY and CDR2 SVGAGI. This CDR3 region has 14 residues. The repertoire was sequenced with immunoSEQ multiplex PCR; TCRdb's copy has only in-frame clones and lacks some. The sample holds 220,000 or so clones, 92% seen once. Specimen: peripheral blood. The origin of this receptor is a man between 60 and 75 years old with COVID-19, enrolled during active disease. This sequence joins TRBV6-5 and TRBJ1-2, with TRBD1 identical over 12 bases. In DNA, the CDR3 is TGTGCCAGCGGGGGACAGGGGGCTTACTATGGCTACACCTTC. It specifies CASGGQGAYYGYTF.